The 9 T cell receptor beta chains presented below share a single source sample, sequenced in a study of T cell responses to AZD1222 COVID-19 vaccine. Data came from immunoSEQ multiplex PCR; TCRdb stores just in-frame clones and leaves some out. The sample holds 91,000 or so clones, about 94% seen once. The specimen was peripheral blood, collected 28 days after the second AZD1222 dose. These receptors were obtained from an adult who received the AZD1222 COVID-19 vaccine.

The rearrangement joins TRBV19 to TRBJ2-3; TRBD2 aligns across 9 bases. The J segment lost 0 bases and the V segment lost 2 bases, leaving 3 bases of the junction unmatched. CDR1 and CDR2 from the germline V gene are LNHDA and SQIVND (reference sequence). The CDR3 contains 16 residues. CDR3 sequence: CASSIWLAGSTDTQYF. For the CDR3, the DNA is TGTGCCAGTAGTATATGGCTAGCGGGGAGCACAGATACGCAGTATTTT.

This chain uses TRBV4-1 with TRBJ2-1; D gene unclear. This CDR3 is built from 13 residues. V shed 4 bases and J shed 6 bases, with 10 bases lying between them. Germline lookup yields CDR1 MGHRA and CDR2 YSYEKL. CDR3 sequence reads: CASSPQFPNEQFF. In DNA form, the CDR3 reads TGCGCCAGCAGCCCGCAGTTCCCCAATGAGCAGTTCTTC.

The rearrangement joins TRBV5-1 to TRBJ1-1, with 7 bases aligning to TRBD1. Germline values: CDR1 SGHRS, CDR2 YFSETQ. This CDR3 spans 14 amino acids. The V and J ends lost 4 bases and 1 base, in that order; junction bases with no gene match: 4. The CDR3 here is CASSRDRENTEAFF. Written as DNA, the CDR3 is TGCGCCAGCAGCCGGGACAGAGAGAACACTGAAGCTTTCTTT.

The chain links TRBV12-3 or TRBV12-4 to TRBJ2-2; TRBD1 matches 7 bases. The V gene end was trimmed by 6 bases and the J gene end by 6 bases; junction bases not matched to a gene: 4. This CDR3 is 13 amino acids long. The CDR3 sequence: CASSLTGSGELFF. The DNA of the CDR3 is TGTGCCAGCAGCCTGACAGGGTCCGGGGAGCTGTTTTTT.

The chain recombines TRBV12-3 or TRBV12-4 with TRBJ2-5, with D hard to call. The CDR3 has 11 residues. The V and J ends lost 6 bases and 5 bases respectively, with 7 bases between them. CDR3 residues: CASSPRETQYF. The CDR3 DNA reads TGTGCCAGCAGCCCTCGGGAGACCCAGTACTTC.

The chain couples TRBV28 to TRBJ2-3, with D unresolved. Deletions cut 5 bases from V and 0 bases from J, with 6 bases between. Germline CDR1 reads MDHEN; CDR2 reads SYDVKM. The CDR3 contains 13 residues. The CDR3 DNA follows: TGTGCCAGCAGTACCCCTAGCACAGATACGCAGTATTTT. It encodes CASSTPSTDTQYF.

This sequence joins TRBV25-1 and TRBJ2-3; 7 bases map to TRBD2. The V segment lost 6 bases and the J segment 6 bases; nucleotides outside the gene matches: 6. This CDR3 has 13 amino acids. The germline gives CDR1 MGHDK, CDR2 SYGVNS. CDR3 sequence (DNA): TGTGCCAGCAGCCCCGGGGGGAAGGATACGCAGTATTTT. Amino acid sequence: CASSPGGKDTQYF.

The V and J genes are TRBV5-1 and TRBJ2-3, with D possibly TRBD2 on 6 matching bases. Germline V lookup: CDR1 SGHRS, CDR2 YFSETQ. The CDR3 totals 15 residues. Trimming removed 5 bases from V and 2 bases from J, with 15 bases in between. The DNA for the CDR3 is TGCGCCAGCAGTCGGGTGGGGGGTCCCACAGATACGCAGTATTTT. This encodes CASSRVGGPTDTQYF.

The V and J genes are TRBV6-5 and TRBJ1-1, with 8 bases that match TRBD1. The V and J ends lost 6 bases and 3 bases, in that order; junction bases with no gene match: 3. Germline lookup yields CDR1 MNHEY and CDR2 SVGAGI. The CDR3 loop spans 13 amino acids. CDR3 coding DNA: TGTGCCAGCAGACAGGGGGGTGACACTGAAGCTTTCTTT. As protein: CASRQGGDTEAFF.